The 26 T cell receptor beta chains in this list originate from one sample, sequenced in a study of T cells in Graves' hyperthyroidism and ophthalmopathy. Amplification of TCR beta CDR3 regions was performed using RNA transcripts as template. The HTBI primer set served for first-round RT-PCR of the TCR CDR3. MiXCR, run by TCRdb on the multiplex PCR reads, gives a single entry per CDR3 protein. The repertoire holds a few hundred thousand distinct CDR3 sequences, with approximately 14% as singletons. The material sequenced was blood. These receptors were obtained from a woman between 18 and 30 years old with Graves' hyperthyroidism.

This clonotype was detected a few times. One base away lies a much larger clone, so this may be a sequencing read error. The chain joins TRBV11-1 to TRBJ1-2, with D unclear. This CDR3 has 13 amino acids. V was shortened by 5 bases and J by 7 bases, with 14 bases between the two germline ends. From germline, CDR1 is SGHAT and CDR2 FQDESV (reference sequence). The CDR3 region is CASSPAGLLGYTF. The CDR3 region has the DNA TGTGCCAGCAGCCCGGCAGGATTGCTTGGCTACACCTTC.

At least ten counts were recorded for this clonotype. The chain uses TRBV2 and TRBJ1-3, with TRBD1 matching 7 bases. Germline CDR1 reads SNHLY; CDR2 reads FYNNEI. The trim removed 6 bases at V and 4 bases at J, leaving 6 bases unmatched. There are 14 residues in the CDR3. The CDR3 DNA reads TGTGCCAGCAGGGCCGGGACAGCCGGAAACACCATATATTTT. Encoded protein: CASRAGTAGNTIYF.

This rearrangement joins TRBV20-1 to TRBJ2-5; 7 bases are a match to TRBD2. CDR1 DFQATT and CDR2 SNEGSKA come from the germline V gene (reference sequence). The CDR3 length is 13 residues. V lost 2 bases to trimming and J lost 6 bases; unmatched junction nucleotides: 6. The CDR3 loop is CSARWAGRKTQYF. CDR3 in DNA: TGCAGTGCTAGATGGGCCGGGAGGAAGACCCAGTACTTC.

This clonotype was recorded at least ten times. The V call is TRBV13, the J call TRBJ2-7, with TRBD1 matching over 7 bases. The germline V gene encodes CDR1 PRHDT and CDR2 FYEKMQ (reference sequence). The CDR3 has 16 residues. V lost 0 bases and J lost 2; bases outside the gene matches: 7. Written as DNA, the CDR3 is TGTGCCAGCAGCTTAGGGGACCAAGACAGGGCCTACGAGCAGTACTTC. Translation: CASSLGDQDRAYEQYF.

The chain links TRBV18 to TRBJ1-1, with no clear D. CDR3 size: 15 residues. Germline V gene lookup returns CDR1 KGHSH and CDR2 LQKENI. V lost 5 bases and J 1 base, leaving 14 bases between the germline ends. The CDR3 spells CASSLSDTSNTEAFF. Here the CDR3 DNA reads TGTGCCAGCTCATTAAGCGACACGTCGAACACTGAAGCTTTCTTT.

This clonotype was seen repeatedly, ten times or more. CDR3 coding DNA: TGTGCCAGCAGCCGGAAGCGAGATGAGCAGTTCTTC. It is translated as CASSRKRDEQFF. V usage is TRBV3-1 and J usage is TRBJ2-1; D is uncertain. This CDR3 has 12 residues. Per germline, CDR1 LGHDT and CDR2 YNNKEL (reference sequence). Trimming pared 4 bases from V and 8 bases from J, leaving 9 bases between.

The chain is built from TRBV7-6 and TRBJ1-1, with D hard to call. The CDR3 runs 13 residues. CDR1 is SGHVS, CDR2 FNYEAQ, per germline. The ends were cut back, 3 bases at V and 5 bases at J, with 10 bases in the middle. The CDR3 is CASSFGTSTEAFF. For the CDR3, the DNA is TGTGCCAGCAGCTTCGGAACATCTACTGAAGCTTTCTTT.

This clonotype has at least ten counts. The chain recombines TRBV3-1 with TRBJ1-1; weak D call: TRBD1 (5 bases). The CDR3 sequence is 14 residues long. Germline V CDR1 and CDR2: LGHDT, YNNKEL (reference sequence). The germline V and J ends were trimmed by 3 bases and 6 bases, with 14 bases remaining between them. CDR3 loop: CASSQPHSGAEAFF. The CDR3 DNA is TGTGCCAGCAGCCAGCCCCACTCGGGGGCTGAAGCTTTCTTT.

This clonotype was seen many times. This chain connects TRBV3-1 to TRBJ1-1; 8 nucleotides match TRBD1. The CDR3 extends over 13 amino acids. With 7 bases clipped from V and 5 bases from J, the junction kept 6 bases outside the gene matches. The V gene's germline CDR1 is LGHDT and CDR2 YNNKEL (reference sequence). CDR3 residues: CASTMDRVTEAFF. CDR3 in DNA: TGTGCCAGCACCATGGACAGGGTTACTGAAGCTTTCTTT. Full variable domain (remainder filled in from reference TRBV3-1 and TRBJ1-1): DTAVSQTPKYLVTQMGNDKSIKCEQNLGHDTMYWYKQDSKKFLKIMFSYNNKELIINETVPNRFSPKSPDKAHLNLHINSLELGDSAVYFCASTMDRVTEAFFGQGTRLTVV.

Many counts were recorded for this clonotype. The chain uses TRBV20-1 and TRBJ1-5, with D unresolved. V lost 0 bases and J lost 2, with 11 bases in between. CDR1 is DFQATT, CDR2 SNEGSKA, per germline (reference sequence). The CDR3 length is 15 residues. The CDR3 region is CSARDWGRRNQPQHF. In nucleotides, the CDR3 is TGCAGTGCTAGAGATTGGGGAAGACGCAATCAGCCCCAGCATTTT.

This clonotype was counted only a few times. V gene TRBV7-2 combines with J gene TRBJ2-1; 8 bases are shared with TRBD1. Looked up from germline, CDR1 is SGHTA and CDR2 is FQGNSA. Trimming took 7 bases from V and 7 from J; bases not matched to a gene: 24. This CDR3 has 19 amino acids. The CDR3 is CASINPGQGYRGRYNEQFF. CDR3 coding DNA: TGTGCCAGCATCAATCCCGGACAGGGCTATCGGGGGCGATATAATGAGCAGTTCTTC.

This clonotype was seen more than once but under ten times. V and J are TRBV6-6 and TRBJ1-5; the D is unclear. This CDR3 region has 14 residues. The V gene lost 0 bases and the J gene lost 8 bases, with 11 bases spanning the gap. From germline, CDR1 is MNHNY and CDR2 SVGAGI (reference sequence). CDR3 sequence reads: CASSYSTRLEPQHF. In DNA, the CDR3 is TGTGCCAGCAGTTACTCGACCAGATTGGAGCCCCAGCATTTT.

The chain carries TRBV9 and TRBJ2-7; unclear D gene. Germline loops: CDR1 SGDLS, CDR2 YYNGEE. Trimming cost V 0 bases and J 7 bases, with 14 bases left between them. This CDR3 contains 14 residues. The CDR3 spells CASSVAPGLGEQYF. The CDR3 nucleotides are TGTGCCAGCAGCGTAGCCCCCGGCCTAGGGGAGCAGTACTTC. Full variable domain (outside the CDR3, taken from reference TRBV9 and TRBJ2-7): DSGVTQTPKHLITATGQRVTLRCSPRSGDLSVYWYQQSLDQGLQFLIQYYNGEERAKGNILERFSAQQFPDLHSELNLSSLELGDSALYFCASSVAPGLGEQYFGPGTRLTVT.

This clonotype appeared many times. The J gene is TRBJ2-3, the V gene TRBV14, with 11 bases aligning to TRBD2. From germline, CDR1 is SGHDN and CDR2 FVKESK. The CDR3 sequence is 15 residues long. V was clipped by 6 bases and J by 0 bases; unmatched bases: 2. CDR3 region: CASSRLAGSTDTQYF. In DNA form, the CDR3 reads TGTGCCAGCAGTCGACTAGCGGGGAGCACAGATACGCAGTATTTT.

This clonotype was counted a few times. V usage is TRBV3-1 and J usage is TRBJ1-1; D unresolved. The CDR3 totals 15 residues. Germline loops: CDR1 LGHDT, CDR2 YNNKEL (reference sequence). The germline V and J ends were trimmed by 1 base and 3 bases, with 12 bases remaining between them. CDR3: CASSQASLRDTEAFF. The DNA of the CDR3 is TGTGCCAGCAGCCAAGCCTCCCTTAGGGACACTGAAGCTTTCTTT. Filled out from reference TRBV3-1 and TRBJ1-1, the complete variable domain reads DTAVSQTPKYLVTQMGNDKSIKCEQNLGHDTMYWYKQDSKKFLKIMFSYNNKELIINETVPNRFSPKSPDKAHLNLHINSLELGDSAVYFCASSQASLRDTEAFFGQGTRLTVV.

The V gene is TRBV20-1, the J gene TRBJ1-2; a weak D match, TRBD1 (5 bases). V dropped 6 bases and J dropped 6 bases, with 17 bases sitting between them. This CDR3 contains 13 residues. Looked up from germline, CDR1 is DFQATT and CDR2 is SNEGSKA (reference sequence). CDR3 amino acids: CSAPHTRGDGYTF. CDR3 in DNA: TGCAGTGCGCCCCACACTCGGGGGGATGGCTACACCTTC.

This clonotype was recorded many times. The V call is TRBV7-2, the J call TRBJ2-3; TRBD2 matches 11 bases. The junction had 7 bases not matched to a gene; V was cut back by 0 bases and J by 8 bases. This CDR3 region has 16 residues. Germline V CDR1 and CDR2: SGHTA, FQGNSA. CDR3 nucleotides: TGTGCCAGCAGCTTAGCTAGCGGGGGGGCCCTTAGTACGCAGTATTTT. It yields the protein CASSLASGGALSTQYF.

At least ten counts were recorded for this clonotype. The genes are TRBV27 and TRBJ2-7; 7 bases match TRBD1. Germline V gene data show CDR1 as MNHEY and CDR2 as SMNVEV (reference sequence). Germline trimming cut 5 bases from V and 6 bases from J; bases unmatched to any gene: 10. CDR3 length equals 14 residues. CDR3 amino acids: CASSTDGDRSEQYF. CDR3 in DNA: TGTGCCAGCAGTACCGACGGGGACAGATCCGAGCAGTACTTC.

This clonotype was picked up many times. This sequence joins TRBV20-1 and TRBJ2-5; 11 bases line up with TRBD2. From germline, CDR1 is DFQATT and CDR2 SNEGSKA (reference sequence). This CDR3 has 19 residues. J was trimmed by 1 base and V by 2 bases; bases with no gene match: 15. CDR3 sequence (DNA): TGCAGTGCTAGATCGACCCAGCGACTAGCGGGACGAATCCAAGAGACCCAGTACTTC. Residues: CSARSTQRLAGRIQETQYF.

This chain connects TRBV29-1 to TRBJ1-3; 8 nucleotides align to TRBD1. The CDR3 length is 15 residues. Looked up from germline, CDR1 is SQVTM and CDR2 is ANQGSEA. V lost 4 bases and J lost 0; bases outside the gene matches: 5. In nucleotides, the CDR3 is TGCAGCGTTGGATGGACAGGGCCCTCTGGAAACACCATATATTTT. As protein: CSVGWTGPSGNTIYF.

V gene TRBV28 combines with J gene TRBJ1-3, with D perhaps matching TRBD1 (5 bases). The germline V gene encodes CDR1 MDHEN and CDR2 SYDVKM. Between the trimmed V and J ends, which lost 3 bases and 3 bases, there was a span of 12 bases. The CDR3 is 15 amino acids. The chain's CDR3 is CASSFGGESGNTIYF. In nucleotides, the CDR3 is TGTGCCAGCAGTTTTGGGGGGGAAAGTGGAAACACCATATATTTT.

In this sample, this clonotype turned up many times. This chain connects TRBV20-1 to TRBJ1-1, with D perhaps TRBD1 (6 bases). CDR1 is DFQATT, CDR2 SNEGSKA, per germline (reference sequence). This CDR3 has 14 amino acids. V was shortened by 2 bases and J by 6 bases, with 16 bases between the two germline ends. In DNA form, the CDR3 reads TGCAGTGCTAGAAAAACAGGGATTAGGGCTGAAGCTTTCTTT. This translates into CSARKTGIRAEAFF.

In the case of this clonotype: An end of the junction does not agree with germline; a read error may underlie this. The chain links TRBV5-1 to TRBJ2-7; maybe TRBD2 (5 bases). TRBJ2-1 matches the DNA end more closely, so the J call is doubtful. The CDR3 has 15 amino acids. The germline gives CDR1 SGHRS, CDR2 YFSETQ. CDR3 sequence (DNA): TGTGCCAGCAGCCCCGGTTCATGGGGAGTCGACGAGCAGTTCTTC. It is translated as CASSPGSWGVDEQFF.

This clonotype has a handful of counts. The V gene is TRBV7-9, the J gene TRBJ1-5, with D perhaps matching TRBD1 (6 bases). Looked up from germline, CDR1 is SEHNR and CDR2 is FQNEAQ (reference sequence). The CDR3 extends over 14 amino acids. The ends were cut back, 1 base at V and 9 bases at J, with 13 bases in the middle. The CDR3 DNA reads TGTGCCAGCAGCTTAGAGGGGGGCCCGGGGCCCCAGCATTTT. This translates into CASSLEGGPGPQHF.

This clonotype showed up just a few times. It may be a read error: a sequence one base away is much more abundant. The chain links TRBV2 to TRBJ2-1, with TRBD2 matching over 12 bases. The CDR3 is 16 residues long. Per germline, CDR1 SNHLY and CDR2 FYNNEI. The CDR3 DNA reads as TGTGCCAGCAGGGAACTAGCGGGAGGACCCTACGATGAGCAGTTCTTC. Protein: CASRELAGGPYDEQFF.

The V and J genes are TRBV7-3 and TRBJ1-2, with D hard to call. The V gene's germline CDR1 is SGHTA and CDR2 FQGTGA. This CDR3 has 14 residues. V shed 3 bases and J shed 0 bases, with 8 bases lying between them. CDR3 in DNA: TGTGCCAGCAGCTTGGACGGAGCTAACTATGGCTACACCTTC. Amino acids: CASSLDGANYGYTF.